This paragraph reports one T cell receptor beta chain. As yet, its antigen is unknown. This sample stems from a study of shared clonotypes between healthy human individuals. The protocol was immunoSEQ multiplex PCR, while the TCRdb copy is restricted to in-frame clones and leaves out a portion. The table shows 1.4 million to 1.5 million clones, with 95% to 97% occurring only once. The CDR3 runs 15 residues. Germline-derived CDR1 and CDR2 are SGHRS and YFSETQ. V gave up 2 bases and J gave up 4 bases, with 15 bases separating them. General study points: Genetic and exposure-history diversity was limited by the small donor number. Approximately 4.5% was the fraction of naive CD4 clonotypes found shared across a handful of donors.

Donors comprised healthy HIV-negative adults lacking recent acute infections or vaccinations. This receptor was taken from a young man in good health. The chain recombines TRBV5-1 with TRBJ1-2; TRBD1 is a possible D gene (6 bases). Sequencing used naive CD4+ T cells sorted from blood. Subset in this sample: CD45RA+ positively selected. Written as DNA, the CDR3 is TGCGCCAGCAGCTTCACCTTCGGACAGTCCTATGGCTACACCTTC. It is translated as CASSFTFGQSYGYTF.